The 12 T cell receptor beta chains below come from one sample, sequenced in a study of coeliac disease. Assay: immunoSEQ multiplex PCR; the TCRdb copy retains only in-frame clones and omits some. Among about 2,700 clones, 50% to 65% were seen once, and the ten largest hold 15% to 20%. The source material was intraepithelial lymphocytes from the gut. The receptors were sampled from a man in his sixties with celiac disease on a gluten-free diet.

The sample holds a few counts of this clone. The J gene is TRBJ1-3, the V gene TRBV5-1; D unclear. Germline V gene lookup returns CDR1 SGHRS and CDR2 YFSETQ. This CDR3 is built from 16 residues. V shed 0 bases and J shed 1 base, with 11 bases lying between them. Written as DNA, the CDR3 is TGCGCCAGCAGCTTGGCCCAGGTCGATTCTGGAAACACCATATATTTT. Protein: CASSLAQVDSGNTIYF.

This clone was seen more than once but under ten times. The V call is TRBV5-1, the J call TRBJ1-4, with D unclear. The CDR3 is made up of 15 amino acids. The V end lost 1 base, the J end lost 8 bases, and 15 bases lay between the germline ends. The germline V gene has CDR1 SGHRS and CDR2 YFSETQ. DNA of the CDR3: TGCGCCAGCAGCTTGTCTACGGGGAGGTCGGAAAAACTGTTTTTT. Residues: CASSLSTGRSEKLFF.

The gene calls are TRBV15 and TRBJ1-5; 7 bases are shared with TRBD1. The CDR3 is made up of 18 amino acids. V gave up 0 bases and J gave up 4 bases; unmatched junction bases: 12. Per the germline V gene, CDR1 is LNHNV and CDR2 is YYDKDF (reference sequence). The DNA for the CDR3 is TGTGCCACCAGCAGAGATCGGGATAGGGGGCGCGTGAATCAGCCCCAGCATTTT. As protein: CATSRDRDRGRVNQPQHF.

This rearrangement joins TRBV7-3 to TRBJ2-5; no clear D. Trimming removed 4 bases from V and 2 bases from J, with 8 bases in between. Germline lookup yields CDR1 SGHTA and CDR2 FQGTGA. The CDR3 totals 13 residues. The CDR3 is CASSSQIQETQYF. In nucleotides, the CDR3 is TGTGCCAGCAGCTCTCAGATACAAGAGACCCAGTACTTC.

V gene TRBV5-6 combines with J gene TRBJ1-4; 10 bases map to TRBD1. CDR3 length: 16 residues. Losses at the gene ends were 4 bases for V and 7 bases for J; bases not matched to a gene: 10. Germline CDR1 reads SGHDT; CDR2 reads YYEEEE. This chain's CDR3 is CASSTGPGTGVEKLFF. CDR3 in DNA: TGTGCCAGCAGCACTGGCCCCGGGACAGGGGTTGAAAAACTGTTTTTT.

CDR3 region: CASSPTGGDENIQYF. Here the CDR3 DNA reads TGTGCCAGCTCACCAACGGGAGGGGACGAGAACATTCAGTACTTC. The chain combines TRBV18 with TRBJ2-4, with 8 bases aligning to TRBD2. V trimming: 2 bases; J trimming: 7 bases; junction bases outside the gene matches: 7. CDR3 length: 15 amino acids. CDR1 and CDR2 (germline): KGHSH, LQKENI.

This clone was found a few times. The chain joins TRBV18 to TRBJ2-7; 8 nucleotides agree with TRBD2. The germline V gene has CDR1 KGHSH and CDR2 LQKENI. CDR3 length: 13 amino acids. Trimming cost V 3 bases and J 6 bases; bases outside gene matches: 4. The DNA of the CDR3 is TGTGCCAGCTCACCGAGCGGGAGACTCGAGCAGTACTTC. This codes for CASSPSGRLEQYF.

The chain is built from TRBV2 and TRBJ1-1; TRBD1 is a possible D gene (6 bases). CDR1 SNHLY and CDR2 FYNNEI come from the germline V gene. V gave up 1 base and J gave up 4 bases, with 13 bases separating them. CDR3 size: 15 residues. The CDR3 nucleotides are TGTGCCAGCAGTGAAGACCATGGACAGCCCACTGAAGCTTTCTTT. Its protein is CASSEDHGQPTEAFF.

The chain recombines TRBV9 with TRBJ2-2; 7 bases match TRBD1. The CDR3 runs 17 residues. Per the germline V gene, CDR1 is SGDLS and CDR2 is YYNGEE. V lost 3 bases and J lost 5; bases outside the gene matches: 13. The CDR3 nucleotides are TGTGCCAGCAGCGGTGACAGGGTGGGGTTTTGGACCGGGGAGCTGTTTTTT. Translated, it gives CASSGDRVGFWTGELFF.

This chain uses TRBV6-6 with TRBJ2-2; TRBD1 might be the D (6 bases). The CDR3 is 13 amino acids. Germline-derived CDR1 and CDR2 are MNHNY and SVGAGI (reference sequence). V was cut by 8 bases and J by 3 bases, with 10 bases left in between. Written as DNA, the CDR3 is TGTGCCAGCCGGGCAGGGGACACCGGGGAGCTGTTTTTT. Translating gives CASRAGDTGELFF.

This clone appeared a single time. V and J are TRBV18 and TRBJ1-1, with 9 bases fitting TRBD1. The germline V gene encodes CDR1 KGHSH and CDR2 LQKENI. The ends lost 6 bases at V and 3 bases at J; junction bases unmatched: 17. The CDR3 is 18 residues long. Here the CDR3 reads CASSRVPGQGAGHTEAFF. CDR3 bases: TGTGCCAGCTCCCGAGTCCCGGGACAGGGTGCGGGGCACACTGAAGCTTTCTTT.

This clone has just a few counts. The rearrangement uses TRBV18 and TRBJ2-2; D may be TRBD2 (6 bases). The V and J ends lost 1 base and 3 bases respectively, with 9 bases between them. Germline assignment: CDR1 KGHSH and CDR2 LQKENI. This CDR3 has 15 residues. CDR3 nucleotides: TGTGCCAGCTCACCACGGAGGGCGGACACCGGGGAGCTGTTTTTT. As protein: CASSPRRADTGELFF.